The sequence of this TCR beta chain was determined in a study of blood T cell repertoires in COVID-19. In the study overall: There were acute and convalescent COVID-19 samples, and they came from the United States, Italy and Spain. From T cells, B-cell-depleted T cells, or PBMCs came the material, which was cDNA or gDNA.

Original processing methods: Scientists estimated how many nucleated cells there were by amplifying reference gene primers. Sequenced by immunoSEQ multiplex PCR; TCRdb stores in-frame clones only, minus some. D and trimming come from the DNA, and the V and J calls and clone size come from that table. The repertoire consists of about 190,000 clones, with 70% to 85% occurring once and the leading ten covering 12%. The V gene lost 5 bases and the J gene lost 2 bases, with 16 bases spanning the gap. Germline values: CDR1 SEHNR, CDR2 FQNEAQ (reference sequence). The CDR3 sequence is 16 residues long. This TCR was recovered from a woman aged 45-59 years with acute or convalescent COVID-19. The sequencing sample was made of peripheral blood. The V gene is TRBV7-9, the J gene TRBJ1-3; perhaps TRBD1 as D (6 bases). This CDR3 is CASSPSGGTAGNTIYF. CDR3 nucleotide sequence: TGTGCCAGCAGCCCATCGGGGGGCACAGCTGGAAACACCATATATTTT.